This passage covers 20 T cell receptor beta chains from one sample sequenced in a study of early T cells in non-severe SARS-CoV-2 infection (dated by TCRdb to about 2021). Libraries were built with 5' RACE. Sequencing relied on a NextSeq 500. TCRdb ran its own pipeline on the public reads, namely fastp trimming at Q25 and MiXCR clone calling, and kept in-frame beta chains. For every CDR3 protein sequence, its rows merge into one entry that carries the most common genes and DNA. A total of about 83,000 distinct CDR3 sequences appear in this sample, roughly an eighth of them only once. The ten top clones hold about 7% of the sample. Sequencing was performed on whole blood. The origin of the receptors is an adult who was a healthcare worker with PCR-confirmed SARS-CoV-2 infection or an uninfected control (not recorded which).

Only a few counts were recorded for this clonotype. V usage is TRBV20-1 and J usage is TRBJ2-7, with TRBD2 as a possible D gene (5 bases). This CDR3 spans 14 amino acids. Germline assignment: CDR1 DFQATT and CDR2 SNEGSKA (reference sequence). Trimming stripped 1 base from V and 3 bases from J, with 13 bases between. The CDR3 DNA follows: TGCAGTGCTAGAGTAGCGAGTCGTAACTACGAGCAGTACTTC. It encodes CSARVASRNYEQYF.

This clonotype has only a few counts. The chain recombines TRBV7-9 with TRBJ2-7; 8 nucleotides agree with TRBD1. J gave up 7 bases and V 4 bases, and 15 bases lay outside the gene matches. Germline V gene sequence: CDR1 SEHNR, CDR2 FQNEAQ (reference sequence). CDR3 length: 16 residues. The CDR3 DNA reads TGTGCCAGCAGCTCGCCCCAGGGGGCCGGAAGAGGGGAGCAGTACTTC. As protein: CASSSPQGAGRGEQYF.

This clonotype turned up a few times. The chain uses TRBV20-1 and TRBJ1-2; a weak D match, TRBD1 (6 bases). The CDR3 covers 14 residues. Germline V lookup: CDR1 DFQATT, CDR2 SNEGSKA (reference sequence). CDR3 coding DNA: TGCAGCGTCACCCTACAGGGTATGGACTATGGCTACACCTTC. It is translated as CSVTLQGMDYGYTF.

V usage is TRBV20-1 and J usage is TRBJ1-1; D is perhaps TRBD1 (5 bases). Germline V gene sequence: CDR1 DFQATT, CDR2 SNEGSKA (reference sequence). V lost 1 base and J 6 bases, leaving 12 bases between the germline ends. The CDR3 has 13 amino acids. The CDR3 DNA sequence: TGCAGTGCTAGAGTATGGGGGAGCCCTGAAGCTTTCTTT. Protein product: CSARVWGSPEAFF.

This clonotype has only a few counts. V is TRBV4-2 and J is TRBJ2-3; D unclear. The CDR3 spans 13 residues. Trimming took 4 bases from V and 6 from J, leaving 11 bases between them. Germline V gene sequence: CDR1 LGHNA, CDR2 YNFKEQ. The CDR3 bases are TGTGCCAGCAGCCCCCGTCTGGGGGATACGCAGTATTTT. It codes for CASSPRLGDTQYF.

Only a few counts were recorded for this clonotype. The V and J genes are TRBV27 and TRBJ2-3, with D hard to call. The CDR3 runs 15 residues. Per the germline V gene, CDR1 is MNHEY and CDR2 is SMNVEV (reference sequence). V gave up 0 bases and J gave up 0 bases, with 7 bases separating them. The CDR3 loop is CASSLSGRSTDTQYF. In DNA form, the CDR3 reads TGTGCCAGCAGTTTATCTGGGCGGAGCACAGATACGCAGTATTTT.

The genes are TRBV5-4 and TRBJ2-2; no firm D call. The V end lost 1 base, the J end lost 1 base, and 5 bases lay between the germline ends. Germline V lookup: CDR1 SGHNT, CDR2 YYREEE (reference sequence). This CDR3 has 14 residues. The CDR3 sequence: CASSLSQNTGELFF. Written as DNA, the CDR3 is TGTGCCAGCAGCTTGTCCCAGAACACCGGGGAGCTGTTTTTT. Complete variable domain (other parts from reference TRBV5-4 and TRBJ2-2): ETGVTQSPTHLIKTRGQQVTLRCSSQSGHNTVSWYQQALGQGPQFIFQYYREEENGRGNFPPRFSGLQFPNYSSELNVNALELDDSALYLCASSLSQNTGELFFGEGSRLTVL.

This clonotype is medium-sized by share. The chain carries TRBV6-1 and TRBJ2-7; 7 bases line up with TRBD1. Germline values: CDR1 MNHNS, CDR2 SASEGT. The trim removed 3 bases at V and 7 bases at J, leaving 6 bases unmatched. CDR3 length equals 13 residues. CDR3 in amino acids: CASSETGTGEQYF. CDR3 nucleotides: TGTGCCAGCAGTGAGACAGGGACGGGGGAGCAGTACTTC.

The chain couples TRBV7-9 to TRBJ2-5; D possibly corresponds to TRBD2 (6 bases). The CDR3 runs 12 residues. Germline assignment: CDR1 SEHNR and CDR2 FQNEAQ (reference sequence). V was trimmed by 11 bases and J by 4 bases, leaving 14 bases between them. The CDR3 here is CALGGVGETQYF. CDR3 nucleotides: TGTGCCCTCGGGGGAGTCGGAGAGACCCAGTACTTC.

This clonotype was counted between two and nine times. The CDR3 DNA follows: TGTGCCAGCAGCTTAGAAGTCTTCACAGATACGCAGTATTTT. Its translation: CASSLEVFTDTQYF. The chain recombines TRBV7-2 with TRBJ2-3; no clear D gene. In germline, CDR1 is SGHTA, CDR2 FQGNSA. There are 14 residues in the CDR3. Deletions cut 1 base from V and 2 bases from J, with 7 bases between.

The V call is TRBV3-1, the J call TRBJ2-2; 7 bases agree with TRBD2. The CDR3 is 16 amino acids. Germline loops: CDR1 LGHDT, CDR2 YNNKEL (reference sequence). V dropped 0 bases and J dropped 4; count of bases not matched to a gene: 5. The DNA of the CDR3 is TGTGCCAGCAGCCAAGAGGCGAGGACTAGCACCGGGGAGCTGTTTTTT. Its translation: CASSQEARTSTGELFF.

The chain employs TRBV24-1 and TRBJ2-5, with 8 bases matching TRBD1. Per germline, CDR1 KGHDR and CDR2 SFDVKD. V lost 3 bases, J lost 3 bases, and 8 bases stayed unmatched. The length of the CDR3 is 16 residues. The CDR3 region has the DNA TGTGCCACCAGTGATCCAGGACAGGGAGAGAAAGAGACCCAGTACTTC. This codes for CATSDPGQGEKETQYF.

The chain combines TRBV9 with TRBJ1-3; TRBD1 is a possible D gene (5 bases). The CDR3 contains 16 residues. Germline V gene sequence: CDR1 SGDLS, CDR2 YYNGEE. With 0 bases removed from V and 0 bases from J, the gap between germline ends came to 10 bases. The CDR3 region has the DNA TGTGCCAGCAGCGTAGAGGGGAGTTACTCTGGAAACACCATATATTTT. This translates into CASSVEGSYSGNTIYF.

In this sample, this clonotype turned up many times. The chain joins TRBV7-2 to TRBJ1-1; no clear D gene. CDR1 and CDR2 from the germline V gene are SGHTA and FQGNSA. The length of the CDR3 is 14 residues. V dropped 4 bases and J dropped 4 bases, with 13 bases sitting between them. The CDR3 DNA follows: TGTGCCAGCAGCTCACACCCAGGTGTCACTGAAGCTTTCTTT. Its translation is CASSSHPGVTEAFF.

This clonotype has ten or more counts. The V gene is TRBV4-2, the J gene TRBJ2-1; unclear D gene. From germline, CDR1 is LGHNA and CDR2 YNFKEQ. The CDR3 spans 17 residues. V was clipped by 3 bases and J by 0 bases, with 15 bases between them. In nucleotides, the CDR3 is TGTGCCAGCAGCCAGGTCTCAAGCGTCGACTCCTACAATGAGCAGTTCTTC. Translating it yields CASSQVSSVDSYNEQFF.

This clonotype was counted many times. This chain links TRBV29-1 with TRBJ1-2, with TRBD1 identical over 7 bases. The V gene end was trimmed by 3 bases and the J gene end by 4 bases; junction bases not matched to a gene: 5. The CDR3 is made up of 13 amino acids. CDR1 is SQVTM, CDR2 ANQGSEA, per germline. The CDR3 coding sequence is TGCAGCGTTGAGGGAGGGGACAGCTATGGCTACACCTTC. Encoded protein: CSVEGGDSYGYTF.

This clonotype was seen a few times. The rearrangement joins TRBV6-2 or TRBV6-3 to TRBJ2-7; TRBD2 matches 10 bases. Germline CDR1 is MNHEY and CDR2 is SVGEGT. Trimming removed 8 bases from V and 4 bases from J; junction bases left unmatched: 5. The CDR3 sequence is 13 residues long. DNA of the CDR3: TGTGCCAGCCTGCTAGCGGGGGATTACGAGCAGTACTTC. It is translated as CASLLAGDYEQYF.

The chain carries TRBV20-1 and TRBJ2-7; D remains ambiguous. V was pared by 6 bases and J by 4 bases, with 13 bases between. There are 12 residues in the CDR3. The V gene's germline CDR1 is DFQATT and CDR2 SNEGSKA (reference sequence). CDR3 in amino acids: CSAPFDGYEQYF. CDR3 DNA: TGCAGTGCCCCCTTCGACGGATACGAGCAGTACTTC.

About this clonotype itself: A much larger clone is a single base away; this may be a read error. This CDR3 reads CASSREGTGLGGDSPLRF. CDR3 coding DNA: TGTGCCAGCTCCCGGGAAGGGACCGGCCTTGGAGGCGATTCACCCCTCCGCTTT. This chain joins TRBV18 and TRBJ1-6; perhaps TRBD1 as D (5 bases). The CDR3 consists of 18 residues. Germline-derived CDR1 and CDR2 are KGHSH and LQKENI.

Many counts were recorded for this clonotype. This chain joins TRBV7-9 and TRBJ2-1; 10 bases are a match to TRBD2. With 3 bases clipped from V and 10 bases from J, the junction kept 9 bases outside the gene matches. CDR1 and CDR2 (germline): SEHNR, FQNEAQ (reference sequence). CDR3 size: 15 residues. CDR3 loop: CASSFRTSGTGEQFF. In DNA, the CDR3 is TGTGCCAGCAGCTTCAGAACTAGCGGGACTGGGGAGCAGTTCTTC.